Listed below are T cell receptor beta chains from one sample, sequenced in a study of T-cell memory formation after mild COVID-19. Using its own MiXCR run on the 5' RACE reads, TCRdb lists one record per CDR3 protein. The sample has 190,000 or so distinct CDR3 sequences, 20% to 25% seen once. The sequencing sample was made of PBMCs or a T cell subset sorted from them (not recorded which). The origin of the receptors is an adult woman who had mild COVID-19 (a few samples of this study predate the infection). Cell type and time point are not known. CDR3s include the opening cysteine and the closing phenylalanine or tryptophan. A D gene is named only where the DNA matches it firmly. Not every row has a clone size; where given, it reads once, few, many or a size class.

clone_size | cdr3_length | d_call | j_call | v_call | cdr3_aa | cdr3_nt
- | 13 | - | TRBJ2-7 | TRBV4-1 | CASSLGRVGEQYF | TGCGCCAGCAGCCTAGGTCGGGTTGGCGAGCAGTACTTC
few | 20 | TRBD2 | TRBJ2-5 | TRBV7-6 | CASSFPVGASGGPDQETQYF | TGTGCCAGCAGCTTCCCGGTCGGGGCTAGCGGGGGGCCTGATCAAGAGACCCAGTACTTC
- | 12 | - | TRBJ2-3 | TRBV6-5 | CASSYPGDTQYF | TGTGCCAGCAGTTACCCCGGGGATACGCAGTATTTT
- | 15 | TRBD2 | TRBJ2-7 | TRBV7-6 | CASSLAPGGRYAQYF | TGTGCCAGCAGCTTAGCTCCGGGGGGGCGGTACGCGCAGTACTTC
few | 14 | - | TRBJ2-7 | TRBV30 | CAWIPLQGIRGQYF | TGTGCCTGGATACCATTACAGGGTATCCGAGGGCAGTACTTC
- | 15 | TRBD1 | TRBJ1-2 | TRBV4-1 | CASSQETGTSLGYTF | TGCGCCAGCAGCCAAGAGACAGGGACTTCGTTAGGCTACACCTTC
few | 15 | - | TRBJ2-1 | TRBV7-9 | CASSLVGGGYNEQFF | TGTGCCAGCAGCTTAGTGGGCGGCGGCTACAATGAGCAGTTCTTC
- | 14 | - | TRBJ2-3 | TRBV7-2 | CASSLGLVLNTQYF | TGTGCCAGCAGCTTAGGTCTAGTTCTGAATACGCAGTATTTT
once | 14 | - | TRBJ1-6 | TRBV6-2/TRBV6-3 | CASSYWGGGSPLHF | TGTGCCAGCAGTTATTGGGGAGGCGGTTCACCCCTCCACTTT
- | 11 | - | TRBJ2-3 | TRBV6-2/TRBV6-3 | CASRGADTQYF | TGTGCCAGTCGAGGAGCAGATACGCAGTATTTT
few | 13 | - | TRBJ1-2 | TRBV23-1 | CASSQAGPRSGTF | TGCGCCAGCAGTCAGGCGGGACCGCGGTCGGGCACCTTC
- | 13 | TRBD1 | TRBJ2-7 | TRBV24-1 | CATRDRGTDEQYF | TGTGCCACCAGAGACAGGGGGACGGACGAGCAGTACTTC
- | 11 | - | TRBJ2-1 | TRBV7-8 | CASRGVSEQFF | TGTGCCAGCAGAGGCGTTAGTGAGCAGTTCTTC
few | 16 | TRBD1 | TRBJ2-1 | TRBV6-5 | CASSNSDRGRYNEQFF | TGTGCCAGCAGTAACAGTGACAGGGGACGCTACAATGAGCAGTTCTTC
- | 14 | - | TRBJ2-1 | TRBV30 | CASKTVVRSGEQFF | TGTGCCTCCAAGACCGTGGTGCGTAGTGGTGAGCAGTTCTTC
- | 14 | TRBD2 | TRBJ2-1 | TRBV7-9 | CASSYAGGSEEQFF | TGTGCCAGCAGCTATGCGGGAGGCTCAGAGGAGCAGTTCTTC
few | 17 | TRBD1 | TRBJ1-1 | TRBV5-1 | CASRGGRDRYSNTEAFF | TGCGCCAGCAGGGGTGGACGGGACAGATATTCGAACACTGAAGCTTTCTTT
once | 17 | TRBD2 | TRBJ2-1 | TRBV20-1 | CRAPGLAGVRGINEQFF | TGCAGGGCCCCAGGACTAGCGGGAGTGAGGGGAATCAATGAGCAGTTCTTC
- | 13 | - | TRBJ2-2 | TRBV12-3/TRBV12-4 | CASRTGNTGELFF | TGTGCCAGCAGGACAGGGAACACCGGGGAGCTGTTTTTT
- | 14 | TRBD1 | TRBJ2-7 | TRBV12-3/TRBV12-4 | CASSPGTDIYEQYF | TGTGCCAGCAGCCCTGGGACAGACATCTACGAGCAGTACTTC
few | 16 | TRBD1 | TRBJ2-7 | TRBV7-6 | CASSPSRDRGPYEQYF | TGTGCCAGCAGCCCCAGTCGCGACAGGGGGCCGTATGAGCAGTACTTC
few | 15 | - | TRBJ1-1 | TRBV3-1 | CASSLDSGWDTEAFF | TGTGCCAGCAGCCTCGACTCAGGATGGGACACTGAAGCTTTCTTT
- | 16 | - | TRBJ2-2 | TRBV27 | CASSLYFFEDTGELFF | TGTGCCAGCAGTCTTTACTTCTTCGAGGACACCGGGGAGCTGTTTTTT
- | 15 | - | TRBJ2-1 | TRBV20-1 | CSARDLGGHYNEQFF | TGCAGTGCTAGAGATTTAGGGGGTCACTACAATGAGCAGTTCTTC
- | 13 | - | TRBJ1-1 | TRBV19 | CASSIADRREAFF | TGTGCCAGTAGTATAGCCGACAGGCGTGAAGCTTTCTTT
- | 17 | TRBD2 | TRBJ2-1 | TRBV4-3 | CASSRGQAGVVRDEQFF | TGCGCCAGCAGCCGAGGCCAAGCGGGAGTAGTAAGGGATGAGCAGTTCTTC
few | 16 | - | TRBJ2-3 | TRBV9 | CASSASPGRISDTQYF | TGTGCCAGCAGCGCCTCCCCAGGCCGGATCTCAGATACGCAGTATTTT
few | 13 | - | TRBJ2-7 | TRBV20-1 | CSARPGHSYEQYF | TGCAGTGCTAGACCGGGACATTCCTACGAGCAGTACTTC
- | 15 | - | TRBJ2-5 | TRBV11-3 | CASSDYGGPQETQYF | TGTGCCAGCAGTGACTACGGGGGGCCCCAAGAGACCCAGTACTTC
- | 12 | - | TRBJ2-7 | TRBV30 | CAWSWTTTTQYF | TGTGCCTGGAGTTGGACCACTACGACGCAGTACTTC
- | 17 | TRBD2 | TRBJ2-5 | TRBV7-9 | CASNPGLAGDVEETQYF | TGTGCCAGCAATCCGGGACTAGCGGGCGACGTAGAGGAGACCCAGTACTTC
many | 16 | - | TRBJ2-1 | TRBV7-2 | CASSAVLLGRDNEQFF | TGTGCCAGCAGCGCCGTGTTACTGGGCAGGGACAATGAGCAGTTCTTC
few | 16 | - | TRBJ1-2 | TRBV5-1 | CASSFYGGGPPDGYTF | TGCGCCAGCAGCTTTTACGGAGGGGGGCCCCCCGATGGCTACACCTTC